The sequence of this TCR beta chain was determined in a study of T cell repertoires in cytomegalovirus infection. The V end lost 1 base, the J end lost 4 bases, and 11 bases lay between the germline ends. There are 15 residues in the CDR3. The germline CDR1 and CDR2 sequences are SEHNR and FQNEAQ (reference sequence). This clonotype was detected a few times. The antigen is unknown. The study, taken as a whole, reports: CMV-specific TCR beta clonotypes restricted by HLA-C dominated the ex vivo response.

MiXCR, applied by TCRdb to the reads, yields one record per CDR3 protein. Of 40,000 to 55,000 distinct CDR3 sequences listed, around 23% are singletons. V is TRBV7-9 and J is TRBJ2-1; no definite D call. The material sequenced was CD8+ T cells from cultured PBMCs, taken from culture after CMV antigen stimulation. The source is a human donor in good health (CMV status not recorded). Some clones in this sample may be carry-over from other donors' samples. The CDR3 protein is CASSLDLRLYNEQFF. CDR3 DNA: TGTGCCAGCAGCTTAGATCTCAGATTGTACAATGAGCAGTTCTTC.